Below, 16 T cell receptor beta chains from the same sample are listed, as sequenced in a study of blood T cell repertoires in COVID-19. Here immunoSEQ multiplex PCR was the method, and the copy in TCRdb shows in-frame clones only, minus some. The sample has 300,000 to 450,000 clones, about four fifths seen once. The sequenced sample was peripheral blood. These receptors came from a human donor with acute or convalescent COVID-19. The donor label of this sample is uncertain.

The chain combines TRBV19 with TRBJ1-3, with D unclear. V dropped 3 bases and J dropped 0 bases, with 9 bases sitting between them. The CDR3 runs 15 residues. Germline CDR1 reads LNHDA; CDR2 reads SQIVND (reference sequence). The CDR3 here is CASSISPGSGNTIYF. CDR3 in DNA: TGTGCCAGTAGTATTAGTCCGGGCTCTGGAAACACCATATATTTT. Based on the CDR3 plus reference TRBV19 and TRBJ1-3, the full variable domain is DGGITQSPKYLFRKEGQNVTLSCEQNLNHDAMYWYRQDPGQGLRLIYYSQIVNDFQKGDIAEGYSVSREKKESFPLTVTSAQKNPTAFYLCASSISPGSGNTIYFGEGSWLTVV.

The chain is built from TRBV10-2 and TRBJ2-1; D is possibly TRBD2 (6 bases). This CDR3 spans 16 amino acids. V lost 2 bases, J lost 4 bases, and 15 bases lay in between. Per the germline V gene, CDR1 is WSHSY and CDR2 is SAAADI. CDR3 bases: TGCGCCAGCAGTGAGGTCGCTAGCGCGACTTACAATGAGCAGTTCTTC. As protein: CASSEVASATYNEQFF.

The rearrangement uses TRBV5-1 and TRBJ1-1; TRBD1 agrees at 7 bases. Germline V lookup: CDR1 SGHRS, CDR2 YFSETQ. The CDR3 is 15 residues long. V was clipped by 4 bases and J by 0 bases; unmatched bases: 6. This CDR3 reads CASSPSTGMNTEAFF. CDR3 in DNA: TGCGCCAGCAGCCCCTCGACAGGGATGAACACTGAAGCTTTCTTT.

This clone came up once. Here the CDR3 reads CASSSLTDTQYF. CDR3 DNA sequence: TGCGCCAGCAGCTCACTAACAGATACGCAGTATTTT. The chain couples TRBV5-1 to TRBJ2-3; no firm D call. Germline V gives CDR1 SGHRS, CDR2 YFSETQ. V shed 3 bases and J shed 3 bases, with 5 bases lying between them. CDR3 size: 12 residues.

The chain carries TRBV29-1 and TRBJ1-1; TRBD1 matches 9 bases. V was pared by 6 bases and J by 4 bases, with 15 bases of the junction left unmatched. The CDR3 extends over 16 amino acids. The germline CDR1 and CDR2 sequences are SQVTM and ANQGSEA. The CDR3 DNA reads TGCAGCGTCGTAAGGATCAGGAGACAGGGGGGCACTGAAGCTTTCTTT. It is translated as CSVVRIRRQGGTEAFF. The complete variable domain, with remaining parts taken from reference TRBV29-1 and TRBJ1-1, reads SAVISQKPSRDICQRGTSLTIQCQVDSQVTMMFWYRQQPGQSLTLIATANQGSEATYESGFVIDKFPISRPNLTFSTLTVSNMSPEDSSIYLCSVVRIRRQGGTEAFFGQGTRLTVV.

The rearrangement uses TRBV20-1 and TRBJ1-1, with D maybe TRBD1 (6 bases). The CDR3 spans 11 residues. CDR1 DFQATT and CDR2 SNEGSKA come from the germline V gene (reference sequence). The CDR3 spells CRGQQNTEAFF. The CDR3 coding sequence is TGCAGAGGACAGCAGAACACTGAAGCTTTCTTT.

This chain uses TRBV28 with TRBJ1-4; D is possibly TRBD1 (6 bases). This CDR3 comprises 13 residues. Trimming shortened V by 6 bases and J by 11 bases, and 16 bases separated the two germline ends. The germline V gene encodes CDR1 MDHEN and CDR2 SYDVKM. CDR3 loop: CASRPSTGIKLFF. As DNA, the CDR3 is TGTGCCAGCAGACCCAGTACAGGGATCAAACTGTTTTTT.

This sequence joins TRBV9 and TRBJ2-5, with D possibly being TRBD1 (6 bases). Germline V CDR1 and CDR2: SGDLS, YYNGEE. The CDR3 runs 15 residues. V was pared by 0 bases and J by 4 bases, with 13 bases between. The CDR3, as DNA: TGTGCCAGCAGCGTAGGGCAGGGGCGCATAGAGACCCAGTACTTC. This codes for CASSVGQGRIETQYF.

This clone was seen a handful of times. CDR3 nucleotide sequence: TGTGCCAGCAGCTTTTTGGCAGGGGGCTCGGAAGAGACCCAGTACTTC. This gives the protein CASSFLAGGSEETQYF. The rearrangement joins TRBV11-2 to TRBJ2-5, with TRBD1 matching over 8 bases. V shed 3 bases and J 3 bases; nucleotides not matched to a gene: 9. CDR1 and CDR2 from the germline V gene are SGHAT and FQNNGV. The length of the CDR3 is 16 residues.

The sample holds a few counts of this clone. The V and J genes are TRBV12-3 or TRBV12-4 and TRBJ1-2, with 7 bases identical to TRBD1. CDR3 size: 13 residues. With 5 bases clipped from V and 4 bases from J, the junction kept 4 bases outside the gene matches. CDR3 in DNA: TGTGCCAGCAGTCCGGGACAGTTCTATGGCTACACCTTC. Its protein product is CASSPGQFYGYTF.

The chain recombines TRBV27 with TRBJ1-2; D gene unclear. Germline CDR1 reads MNHEY; CDR2 reads SMNVEV (reference sequence). The CDR3 is 14 residues long. V was trimmed by 7 bases and J by 2 bases, leaving 14 bases between them. CDR3 in DNA: TGTGCCAGCAAATTTGGCTCAGTGAACTATGGCTACACCTTC. Protein: CASKFGSVNYGYTF.

The chain recombines TRBV6-2 or TRBV6-3 with TRBJ2-3, with 8 bases aligning to TRBD1. The CDR3 is made up of 15 amino acids. V lost 5 bases, J lost 2 bases, and 6 bases stayed unmatched. CDR1 MNHEY and CDR2 SVGEGT come from the germline V gene. The DNA for the CDR3 is TGTGCCAGCAGTCAGGCAGGGGGCATCACAGATACGCAGTATTTT. This codes for CASSQAGGITDTQYF.

The chain couples TRBV28 to TRBJ1-2; 8 nucleotides agree with TRBD1. Germline V gene data show CDR1 as MDHEN and CDR2 as SYDVKM. This CDR3 is built from 16 residues. Unmatched junction bases numbered 16, after V lost 5 bases and J lost 8 bases. CDR3 nucleotide sequence: TGTGCCAGCAGTCTACAAACAAGGGGACAGGATGGAGGCTACACCTTC. It is translated as CASSLQTRGQDGGYTF.

The V call is TRBV15, the J call TRBJ2-7; the D gene is possibly TRBD1 (5 bases). The germline V and J ends were trimmed by 4 bases and 0 bases, with 10 bases remaining between them. CDR1 is LNHNV and CDR2 is YYDKDF in the germline V gene (reference sequence). This CDR3 is built from 14 residues. The CDR3 sequence is CATSNTGDSYEQYF. Written as DNA, the CDR3 is TGTGCCACCAGCAACACAGGTGACTCCTACGAGCAGTACTTC. Combining the CDR3 with reference TRBV15 and TRBJ2-7 gives the whole variable domain DAMVIQNPRYQVTQFGKPVTLSCSQTLNHNVMYWYQQKSSQAPKLLFHYYDKDFNNEADTPDNFQSRRPNTSFCFLDIRSPGLGDTAMYLCATSNTGDSYEQYFGPGTRLTVT.

The chain carries TRBV30 and TRBJ2-7; 9 nucleotides agree with TRBD2. The CDR3 covers 14 residues. Germline-derived CDR1 and CDR2 are GTSNPN and SVGIG (reference sequence). J gave up 5 bases and V 3 bases, and 8 bases lay outside the gene matches. CDR3 sequence (DNA): TGTGCCTGGAGGCGAGCGGGAGGATGGGACGAGCAGTACTTC. Translation gives CAWRRAGGWDEQYF.

The rearrangement uses TRBV12-5 and TRBJ2-1, with TRBD2 matching over 8 bases. The V and J ends lost 3 bases and 8 bases, in that order; junction bases with no gene match: 9. Germline V gives CDR1 LGHNT, CDR2 FRNRAP. The CDR3 covers 15 residues. CDR3 sequence reads: CASGFRASGSYEQFF. DNA of the CDR3: TGTGCTAGTGGTTTTAGGGCTAGCGGGTCCTATGAGCAGTTCTTC.